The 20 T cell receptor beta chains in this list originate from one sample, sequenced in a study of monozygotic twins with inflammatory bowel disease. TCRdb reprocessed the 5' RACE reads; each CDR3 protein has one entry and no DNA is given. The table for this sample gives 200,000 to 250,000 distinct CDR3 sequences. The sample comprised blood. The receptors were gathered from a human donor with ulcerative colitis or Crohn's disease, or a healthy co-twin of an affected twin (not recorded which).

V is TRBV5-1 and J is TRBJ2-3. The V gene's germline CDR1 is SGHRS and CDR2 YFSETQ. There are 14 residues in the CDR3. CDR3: CASNPETSTDTQYF.

The CDR3 protein is CASRRNTGELFF. V and J are TRBV27 and TRBJ2-2. The CDR3 runs 12 residues. Germline CDR1 is MNHEY and CDR2 is SMNVEV (reference sequence).

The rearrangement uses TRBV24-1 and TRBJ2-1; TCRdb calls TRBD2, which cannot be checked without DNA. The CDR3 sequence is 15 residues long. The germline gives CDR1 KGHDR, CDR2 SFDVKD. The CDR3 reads CATRQAGGPSNEQFF.

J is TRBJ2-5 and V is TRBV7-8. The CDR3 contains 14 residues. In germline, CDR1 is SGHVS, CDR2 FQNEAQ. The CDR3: CASSLGRAQETQYF.

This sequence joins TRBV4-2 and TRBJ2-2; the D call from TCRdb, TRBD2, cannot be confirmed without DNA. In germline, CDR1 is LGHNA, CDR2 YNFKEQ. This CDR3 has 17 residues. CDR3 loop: CASSPIRDLGAAGELFF.

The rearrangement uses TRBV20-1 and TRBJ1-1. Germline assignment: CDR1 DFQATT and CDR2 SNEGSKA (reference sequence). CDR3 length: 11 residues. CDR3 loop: CSAYRNTEAFF.

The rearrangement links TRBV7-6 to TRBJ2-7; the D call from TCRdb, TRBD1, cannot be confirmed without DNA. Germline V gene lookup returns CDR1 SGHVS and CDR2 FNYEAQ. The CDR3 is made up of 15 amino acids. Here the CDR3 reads CASSAGTGGNYEQYF.

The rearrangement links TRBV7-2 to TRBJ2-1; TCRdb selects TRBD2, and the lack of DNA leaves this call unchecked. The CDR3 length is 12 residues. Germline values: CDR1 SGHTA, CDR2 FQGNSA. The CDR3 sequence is CASSRTSYEQFF.

This chain's CDR3 is CASSLAGYGTGELFF. The V and J genes are TRBV5-5 and TRBJ2-2. From germline, CDR1 is SGHKS and CDR2 YYEKEE (reference sequence). The length of the CDR3 is 15 residues.

CDR3: CSVEDRRYTTYLPPGYNEQFF. The chain recombines TRBV29-1 with TRBJ2-1; TCRdb names TRBD1, which stays unverified in the absence of DNA. Germline values: CDR1 SQVTM, CDR2 ANQGSEA. This CDR3 is 21 amino acids long.

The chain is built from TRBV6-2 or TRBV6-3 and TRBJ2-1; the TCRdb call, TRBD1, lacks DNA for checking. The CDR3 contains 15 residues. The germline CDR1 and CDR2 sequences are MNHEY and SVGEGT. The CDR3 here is CASGERRVAYNEQFF.

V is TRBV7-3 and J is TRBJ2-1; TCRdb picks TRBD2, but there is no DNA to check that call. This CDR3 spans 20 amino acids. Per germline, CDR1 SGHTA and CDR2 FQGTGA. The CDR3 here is CASSLTGSGSLMGSYNEQFF.

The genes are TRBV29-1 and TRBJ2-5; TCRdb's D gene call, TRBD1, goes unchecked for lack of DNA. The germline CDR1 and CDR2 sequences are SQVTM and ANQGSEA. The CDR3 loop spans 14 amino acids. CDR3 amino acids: CSAVRGQGIETQYF.

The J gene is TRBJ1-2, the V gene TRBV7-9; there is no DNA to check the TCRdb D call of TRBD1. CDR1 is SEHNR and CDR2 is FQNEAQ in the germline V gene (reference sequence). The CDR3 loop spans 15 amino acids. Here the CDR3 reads CASSRTRDSNYGYTF.

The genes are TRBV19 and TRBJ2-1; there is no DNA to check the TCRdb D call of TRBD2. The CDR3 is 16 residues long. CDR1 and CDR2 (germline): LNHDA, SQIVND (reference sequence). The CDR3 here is CASSISASWVGDEQFF. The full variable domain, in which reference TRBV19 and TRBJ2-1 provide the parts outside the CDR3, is DGGITQSPKYLFRKEGQNVTLSCEQNLNHDAMYWYRQDPGQGLRLIYYSQIVNDFQKGDIAEGYSVSREKKESFPLTVTSAQKNPTAFYLCASSISASWVGDEQFFGPGTRLTVL.

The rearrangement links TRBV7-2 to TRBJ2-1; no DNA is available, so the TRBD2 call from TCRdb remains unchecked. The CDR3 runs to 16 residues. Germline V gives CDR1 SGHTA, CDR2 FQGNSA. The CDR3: CASSLEGAGVGNEQFF.

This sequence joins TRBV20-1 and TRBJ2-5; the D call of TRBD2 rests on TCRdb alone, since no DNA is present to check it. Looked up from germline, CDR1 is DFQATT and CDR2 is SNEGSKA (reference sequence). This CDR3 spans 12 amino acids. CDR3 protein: CSARGLEETQYF.

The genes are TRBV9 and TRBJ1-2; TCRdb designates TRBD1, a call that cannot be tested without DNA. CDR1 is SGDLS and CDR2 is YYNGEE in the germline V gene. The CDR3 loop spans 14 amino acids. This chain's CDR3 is CASSVAAGGSGYTF.

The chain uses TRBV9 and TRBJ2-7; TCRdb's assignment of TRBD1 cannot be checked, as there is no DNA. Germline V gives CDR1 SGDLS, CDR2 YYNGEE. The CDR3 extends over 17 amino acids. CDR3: CASSLGDQGNLLDEQYF. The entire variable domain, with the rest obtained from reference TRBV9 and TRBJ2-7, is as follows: DSGVTQTPKHLITATGQRVTLRCSPRSGDLSVYWYQQSLDQGLQFLIQYYNGEERAKGNILERFSAQQFPDLHSELNLSSLELGDSALYFCASSLGDQGNLLDEQYFGPGTRLTVT.

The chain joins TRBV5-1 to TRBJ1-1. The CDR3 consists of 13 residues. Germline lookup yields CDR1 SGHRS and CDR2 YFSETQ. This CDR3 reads CASSLAPDTEAFF.